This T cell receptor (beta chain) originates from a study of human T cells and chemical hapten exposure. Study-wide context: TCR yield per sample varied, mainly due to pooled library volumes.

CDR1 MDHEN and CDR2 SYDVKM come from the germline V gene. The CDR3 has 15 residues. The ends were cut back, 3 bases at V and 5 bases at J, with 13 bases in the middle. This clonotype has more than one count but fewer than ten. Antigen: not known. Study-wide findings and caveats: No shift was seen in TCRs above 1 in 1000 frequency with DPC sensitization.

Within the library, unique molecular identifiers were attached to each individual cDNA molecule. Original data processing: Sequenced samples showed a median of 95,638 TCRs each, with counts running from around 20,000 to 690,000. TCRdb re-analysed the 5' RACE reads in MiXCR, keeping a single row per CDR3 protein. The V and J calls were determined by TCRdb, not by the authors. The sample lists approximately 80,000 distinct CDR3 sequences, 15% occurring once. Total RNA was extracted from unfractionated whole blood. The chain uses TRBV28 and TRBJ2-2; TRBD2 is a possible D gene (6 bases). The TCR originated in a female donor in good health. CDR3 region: CASSLRGARTGELFF. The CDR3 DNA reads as TGTGCCAGCAGTTTGCGCGGGGCCCGTACCGGGGAGCTGTTTTTT. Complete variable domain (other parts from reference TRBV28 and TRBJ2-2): DVKVTQSSRYLVKRTGEKVFLECVQDMDHENMFWYRQDPGLGLRLIYFSYDVKMKEKGDIPEGYSVSREKKERFSLILESASTNQTSMYLCASSLRGARTGELFFGEGSRLTVL.